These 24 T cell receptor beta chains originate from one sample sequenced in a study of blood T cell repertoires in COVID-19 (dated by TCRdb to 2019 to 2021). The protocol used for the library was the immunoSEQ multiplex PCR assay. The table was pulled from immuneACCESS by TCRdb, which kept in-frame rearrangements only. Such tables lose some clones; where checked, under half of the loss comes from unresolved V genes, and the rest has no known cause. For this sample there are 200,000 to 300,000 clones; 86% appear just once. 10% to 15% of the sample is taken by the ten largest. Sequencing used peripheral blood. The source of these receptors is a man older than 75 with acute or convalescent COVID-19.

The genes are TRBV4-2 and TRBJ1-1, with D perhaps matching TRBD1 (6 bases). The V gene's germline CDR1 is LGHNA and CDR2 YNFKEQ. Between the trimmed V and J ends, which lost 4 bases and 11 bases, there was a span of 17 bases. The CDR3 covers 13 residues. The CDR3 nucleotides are TGTGCCAGCAGCCCCGGGACACCCAAGGAGGCTTTCTTT. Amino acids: CASSPGTPKEAFF.

The CDR3 DNA is TGTGCCAGCAGCCCCCTAAGAGGGAAGGACGAGCAGTACTTC. It encodes CASSPLRGKDEQYF. The chain is built from TRBV7-9 and TRBJ2-7; D is perhaps TRBD2 (5 bases). This CDR3 is 14 amino acids long. Germline CDR1 and CDR2: SEHNR and FQNEAQ (reference sequence). V was cut by 5 bases and J by 5 bases, with 16 bases left in between.

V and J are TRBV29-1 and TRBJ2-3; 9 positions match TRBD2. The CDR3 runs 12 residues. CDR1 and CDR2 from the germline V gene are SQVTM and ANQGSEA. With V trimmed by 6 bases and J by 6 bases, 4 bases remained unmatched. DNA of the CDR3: TGCAGCGTACGCGGGAGGGGGGATACGCAGTATTTT. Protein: CSVRGRGDTQYF.

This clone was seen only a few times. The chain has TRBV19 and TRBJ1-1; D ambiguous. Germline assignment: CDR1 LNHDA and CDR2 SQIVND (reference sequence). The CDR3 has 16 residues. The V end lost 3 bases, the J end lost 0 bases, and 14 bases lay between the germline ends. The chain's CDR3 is CASSIGFPGVNTEAFF. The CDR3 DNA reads TGTGCCAGTAGTATTGGATTCCCGGGAGTGAACACTGAAGCTTTCTTT.

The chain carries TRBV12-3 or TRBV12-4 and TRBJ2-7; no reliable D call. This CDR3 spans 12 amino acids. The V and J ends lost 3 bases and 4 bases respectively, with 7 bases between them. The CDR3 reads CASSFSMYEQYF. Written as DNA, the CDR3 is TGTGCCAGCAGTTTTAGTATGTACGAGCAGTACTTC.

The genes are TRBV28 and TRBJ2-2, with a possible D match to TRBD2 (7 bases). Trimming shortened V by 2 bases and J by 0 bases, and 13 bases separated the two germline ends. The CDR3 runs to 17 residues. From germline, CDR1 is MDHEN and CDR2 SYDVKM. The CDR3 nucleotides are TGTGCCAGCAGTTTAGTAGGGGGGGCCGCGAACACCGGGGAGCTGTTTTTT. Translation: CASSLVGGAANTGELFF.

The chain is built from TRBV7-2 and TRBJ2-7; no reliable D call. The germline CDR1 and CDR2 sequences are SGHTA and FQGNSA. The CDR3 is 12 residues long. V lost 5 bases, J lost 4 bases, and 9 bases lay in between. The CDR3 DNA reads TGTGCCAGCAGCCCGTTGAGATACGAGCAGTACTTC. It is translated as CASSPLRYEQYF.

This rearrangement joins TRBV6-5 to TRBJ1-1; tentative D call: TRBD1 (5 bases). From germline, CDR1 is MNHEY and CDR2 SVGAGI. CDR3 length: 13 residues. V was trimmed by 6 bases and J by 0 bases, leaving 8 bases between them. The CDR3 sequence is CASREGLNTEAFF. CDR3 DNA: TGTGCCAGCAGGGAGGGGTTGAACACTGAAGCTTTCTTT.

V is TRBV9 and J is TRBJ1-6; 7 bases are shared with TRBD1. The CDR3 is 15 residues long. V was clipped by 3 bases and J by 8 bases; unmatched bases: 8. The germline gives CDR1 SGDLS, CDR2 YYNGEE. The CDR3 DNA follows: TGTGCCAGCAGCGGGGGGACAGCCGATCATTCACCCCTCCACTTT. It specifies CASSGGTADHSPLHF.

The CDR3 region has the DNA TGTGCCAGCAGTTCTTTGGACAGGGAATTGTTCTTC. Residues: CASSSLDRELFF. The J gene is TRBJ2-1, the V gene TRBV12-3 or TRBV12-4; 8 bases fit TRBD1. V dropped 4 bases and J dropped 15; count of bases not matched to a gene: 8. The CDR3 has 12 residues.

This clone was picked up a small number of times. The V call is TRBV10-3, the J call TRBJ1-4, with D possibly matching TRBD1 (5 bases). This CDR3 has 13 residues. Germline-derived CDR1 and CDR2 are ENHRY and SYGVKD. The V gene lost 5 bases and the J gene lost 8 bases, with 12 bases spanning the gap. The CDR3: CAISSGSEEKLFF. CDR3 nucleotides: TGTGCCATCAGTTCAGGGTCCGAGGAAAAACTGTTTTTT.

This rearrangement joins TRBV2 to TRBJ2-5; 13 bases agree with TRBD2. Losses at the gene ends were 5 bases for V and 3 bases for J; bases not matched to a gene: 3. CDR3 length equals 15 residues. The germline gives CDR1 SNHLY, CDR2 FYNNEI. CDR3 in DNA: TGTGCCAGCAGTCCAGGACTAGCGGGAGAAGAGACCCAGTACTTC. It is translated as CASSPGLAGEETQYF.

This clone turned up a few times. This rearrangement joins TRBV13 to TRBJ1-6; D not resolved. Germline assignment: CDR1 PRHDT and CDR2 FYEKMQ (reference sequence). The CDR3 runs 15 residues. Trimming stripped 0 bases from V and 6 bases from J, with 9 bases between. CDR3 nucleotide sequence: TGTGCCAGCAGCTTAGGGGGCAGAGTTAATTCACCCCTCCACTTT. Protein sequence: CASSLGGRVNSPLHF.

The CDR3 region has the DNA TGTGCCAGCGGGGGAATAGGGACAGCTTCATATGGCTACACCTTC. Its protein product is CASGGIGTASYGYTF. The gene calls are TRBV11-2 and TRBJ1-2; TRBD1 matches at 7 bases. From germline, CDR1 is SGHAT and CDR2 FQNNGV. V was pared by 8 bases and J by 5 bases, with 14 bases of the junction left unmatched. This CDR3 spans 15 amino acids.

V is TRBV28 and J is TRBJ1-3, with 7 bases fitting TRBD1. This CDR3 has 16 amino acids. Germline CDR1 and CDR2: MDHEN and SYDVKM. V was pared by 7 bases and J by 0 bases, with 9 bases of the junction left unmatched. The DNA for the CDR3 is TGTGCCAGCATAGGGACAGAGCATATCTCTGGAAACACCATATATTTT. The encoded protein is CASIGTEHISGNTIYF.

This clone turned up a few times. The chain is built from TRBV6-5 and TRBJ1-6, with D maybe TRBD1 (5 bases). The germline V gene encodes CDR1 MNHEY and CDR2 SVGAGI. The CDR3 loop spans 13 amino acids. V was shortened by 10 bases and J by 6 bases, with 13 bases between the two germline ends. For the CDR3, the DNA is TGTGCCACAGCGGGGGGAGGTAATTCACCCCTCCACTTT. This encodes CATAGGGNSPLHF.

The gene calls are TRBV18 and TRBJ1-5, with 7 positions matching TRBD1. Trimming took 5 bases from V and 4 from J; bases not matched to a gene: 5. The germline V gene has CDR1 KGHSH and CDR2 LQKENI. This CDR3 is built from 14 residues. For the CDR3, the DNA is TGTGCCAGCTCATCCCAGGGGGGAAATCAGCCCCAGCATTTT. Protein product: CASSSQGGNQPQHF.

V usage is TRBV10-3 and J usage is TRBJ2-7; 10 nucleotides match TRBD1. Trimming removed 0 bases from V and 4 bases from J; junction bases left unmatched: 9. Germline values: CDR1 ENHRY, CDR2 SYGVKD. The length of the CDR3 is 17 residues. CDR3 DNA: TGTGCCATCAGTGAGTCGCCCTCGACAGGGGGCGGTTACGAGCAGTACTTC. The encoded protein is CAISESPSTGGGYEQYF.

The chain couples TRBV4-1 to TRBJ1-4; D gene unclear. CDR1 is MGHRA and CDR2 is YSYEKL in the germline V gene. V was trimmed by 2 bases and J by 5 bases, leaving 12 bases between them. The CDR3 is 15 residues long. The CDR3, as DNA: TGCGCCAGCAGCCAATATAACACAATCAATGAAAAACTGTTTTTT. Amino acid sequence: CASSQYNTINEKLFF.

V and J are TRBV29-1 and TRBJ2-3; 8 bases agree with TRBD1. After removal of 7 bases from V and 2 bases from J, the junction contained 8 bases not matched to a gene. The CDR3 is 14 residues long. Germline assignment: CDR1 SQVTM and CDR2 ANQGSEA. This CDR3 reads CSAPRDRFTDTQYF. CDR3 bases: TGCAGCGCCCCCCGGGACAGGTTCACAGATACGCAGTATTTT.

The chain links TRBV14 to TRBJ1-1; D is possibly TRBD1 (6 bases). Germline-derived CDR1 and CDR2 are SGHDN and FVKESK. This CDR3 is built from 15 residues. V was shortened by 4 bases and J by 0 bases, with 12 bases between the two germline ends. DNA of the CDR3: TGTGCCAGCAGCCCTCCGGACAGCTTGAACACTGAAGCTTTCTTT. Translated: CASSPPDSLNTEAFF.

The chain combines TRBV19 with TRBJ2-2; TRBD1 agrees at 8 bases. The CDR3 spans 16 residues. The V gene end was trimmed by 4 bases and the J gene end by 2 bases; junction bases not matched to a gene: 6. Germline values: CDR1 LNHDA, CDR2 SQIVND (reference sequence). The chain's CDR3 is CASSTVDRVNTGELFF. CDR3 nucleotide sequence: TGTGCCAGTAGTACGGTGGACAGGGTAAACACCGGGGAGCTGTTTTTT. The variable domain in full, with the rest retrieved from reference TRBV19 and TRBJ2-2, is DGGITQSPKYLFRKEGQNVTLSCEQNLNHDAMYWYRQDPGQGLRLIYYSQIVNDFQKGDIAEGYSVSREKKESFPLTVTSAQKNPTAFYLCASSTVDRVNTGELFFGEGSRLTVL.

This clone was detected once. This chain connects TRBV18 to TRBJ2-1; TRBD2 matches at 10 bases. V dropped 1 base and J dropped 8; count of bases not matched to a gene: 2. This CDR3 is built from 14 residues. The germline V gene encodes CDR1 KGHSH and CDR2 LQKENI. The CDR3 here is CASSPLGTSDEQFF. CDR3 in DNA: TGTGCCAGCTCACCACTCGGGACTAGCGATGAGCAGTTCTTC.

As DNA, the CDR3 is TGTGCCAGCAGCTTAGAGAGGATAGCCAAAAACATTCAGTACTTC. This gives the protein CASSLERIAKNIQYF. V and J are TRBV7-2 and TRBJ2-4, with D unclear. With 1 base removed from V and 0 bases from J, the gap between germline ends came to 7 bases. CDR1 is SGHTA, CDR2 FQGNSA, per germline. The length of the CDR3 is 15 residues.